The clone carrying this T cell receptor (beta chain) has just a few counts. The germline CDR1 and CDR2 sequences are ENHRY and SYGVKD. V trimming: 8 bases; J trimming: 12 bases; junction bases outside the gene matches: 7. The CDR3 is made up of 12 amino acids. The data belong to a study of cytomegalovirus exposure and HLA in healthy donors. Study background: Clustering assigned about 76% of the roughly 430 genotyped donors to the Caucasian-associated ancestry cluster.

The PCR had 60 Vbeta and 13 Jbeta primers. Source study methods: Later, an analysis found around 77 million unique TCR beta chains, and some 10 million of these were shared. Repertoires were generated with immunoSEQ multiplex PCR, while TCRdb's copy carries only in-frame clones and drops some. From that table come the V and J calls and clone size; the DNA was used to work out D and trimming. The table includes roughly 120,000 clones, 82% detected once. The material sequenced was PBMCs. This TCR derives from a man aged 25-45 years in good health and CMV-seropositive. This chain connects TRBV10-3 to TRBJ2-1, with TRBD2 matching over 10 bases. Here the CDR3 DNA reads TGTGCCATCCAGCGGGAGGGCCATACGCAGTTCTTC. This gives the protein CAIQREGHTQFF.